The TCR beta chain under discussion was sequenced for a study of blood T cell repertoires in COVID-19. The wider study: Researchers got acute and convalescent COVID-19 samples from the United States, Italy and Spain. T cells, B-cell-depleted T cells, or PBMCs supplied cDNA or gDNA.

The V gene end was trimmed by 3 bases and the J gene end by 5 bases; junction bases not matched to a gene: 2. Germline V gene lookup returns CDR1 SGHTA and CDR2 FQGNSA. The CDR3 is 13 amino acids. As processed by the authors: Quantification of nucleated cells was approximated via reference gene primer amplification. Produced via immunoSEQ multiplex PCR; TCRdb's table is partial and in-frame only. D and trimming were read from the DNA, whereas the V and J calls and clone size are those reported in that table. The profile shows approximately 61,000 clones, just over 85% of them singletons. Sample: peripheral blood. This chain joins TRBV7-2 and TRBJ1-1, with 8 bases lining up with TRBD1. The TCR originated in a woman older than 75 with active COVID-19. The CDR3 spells CASSFQGATEAFF. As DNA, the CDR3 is TGTGCCAGCAGCTTTCAGGGGGCGACTGAAGCTTTCTTT. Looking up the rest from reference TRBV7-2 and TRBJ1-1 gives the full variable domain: GAGVSQSPSNKVTEKGKDVELRCDPISGHTALYWYRQSLGQGLEFLIYFQGNSAPDKSGLPSDRFSAERTGGSVSTLTIQRTQQEDSAVYLCASSFQGATEAFFGQGTRLTVV.